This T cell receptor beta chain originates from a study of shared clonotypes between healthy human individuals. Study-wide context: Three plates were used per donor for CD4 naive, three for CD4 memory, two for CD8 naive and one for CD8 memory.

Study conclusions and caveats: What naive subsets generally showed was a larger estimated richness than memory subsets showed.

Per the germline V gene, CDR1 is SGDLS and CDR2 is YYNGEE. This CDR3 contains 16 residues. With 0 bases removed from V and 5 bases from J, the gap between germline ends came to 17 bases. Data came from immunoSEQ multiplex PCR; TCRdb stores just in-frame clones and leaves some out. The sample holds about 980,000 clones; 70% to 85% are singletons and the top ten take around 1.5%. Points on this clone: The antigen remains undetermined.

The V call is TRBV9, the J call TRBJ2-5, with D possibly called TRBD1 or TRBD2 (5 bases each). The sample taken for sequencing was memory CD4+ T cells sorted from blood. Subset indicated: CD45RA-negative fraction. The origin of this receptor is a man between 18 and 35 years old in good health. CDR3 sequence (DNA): TGTGCCAGCAGCGTAGGAGGGACCCTTCAACGGGAGACCCAGTACTTC. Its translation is CASSVGGTLQRETQYF.